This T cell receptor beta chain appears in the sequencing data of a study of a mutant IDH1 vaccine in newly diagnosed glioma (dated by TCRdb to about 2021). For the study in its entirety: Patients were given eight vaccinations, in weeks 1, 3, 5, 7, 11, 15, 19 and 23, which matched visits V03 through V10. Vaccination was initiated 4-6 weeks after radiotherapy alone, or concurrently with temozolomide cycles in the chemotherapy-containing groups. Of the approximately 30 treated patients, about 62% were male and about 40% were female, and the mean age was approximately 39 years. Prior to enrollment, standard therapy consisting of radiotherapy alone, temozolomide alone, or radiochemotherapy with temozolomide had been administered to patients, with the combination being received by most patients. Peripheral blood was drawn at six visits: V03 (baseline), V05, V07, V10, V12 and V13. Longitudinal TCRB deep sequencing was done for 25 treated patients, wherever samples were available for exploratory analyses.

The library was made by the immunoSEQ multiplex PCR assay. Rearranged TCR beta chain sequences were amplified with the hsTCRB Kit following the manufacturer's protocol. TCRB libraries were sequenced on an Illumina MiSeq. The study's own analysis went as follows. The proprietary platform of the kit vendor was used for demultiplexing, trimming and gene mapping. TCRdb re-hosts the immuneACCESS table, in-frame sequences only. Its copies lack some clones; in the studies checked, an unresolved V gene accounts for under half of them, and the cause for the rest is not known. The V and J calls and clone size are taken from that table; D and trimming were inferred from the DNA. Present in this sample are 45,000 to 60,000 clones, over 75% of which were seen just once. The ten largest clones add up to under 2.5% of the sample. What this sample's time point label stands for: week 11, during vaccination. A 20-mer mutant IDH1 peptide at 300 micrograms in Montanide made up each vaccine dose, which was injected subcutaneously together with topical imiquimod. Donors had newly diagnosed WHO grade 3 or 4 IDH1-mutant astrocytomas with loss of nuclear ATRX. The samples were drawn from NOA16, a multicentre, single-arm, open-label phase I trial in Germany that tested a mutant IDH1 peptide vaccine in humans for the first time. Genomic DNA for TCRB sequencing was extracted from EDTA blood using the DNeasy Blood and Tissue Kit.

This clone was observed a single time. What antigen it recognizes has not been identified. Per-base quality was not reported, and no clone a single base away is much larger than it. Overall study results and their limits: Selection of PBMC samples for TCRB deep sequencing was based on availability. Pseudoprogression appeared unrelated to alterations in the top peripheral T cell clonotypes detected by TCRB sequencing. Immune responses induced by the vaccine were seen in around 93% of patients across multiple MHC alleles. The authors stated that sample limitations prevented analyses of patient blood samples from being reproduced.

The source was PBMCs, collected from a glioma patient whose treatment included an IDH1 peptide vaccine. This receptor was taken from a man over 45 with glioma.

CDR3 loop: CASSTKGASGSNEQFF. The nucleotide sequence reads TGCGCCAGCAGCACGAAAGGGGCTAGCGGGAGCAATGAGCAGTTCTTC. The rearranged chain carries TRBV5-1 and TRBJ2-1, with TRBD2 matching 10 junction bases. As encoded in the germline V gene, CDR1 is SGHRS while CDR2 is YFSETQ. Ends trimmed: V by 4 bases, J by 6 bases; bases unmatched to a gene: 10. From the cysteine up to the phenylalanine, the CDR3 has a length of 16 residues. The entry retains the CDR3 DNA only, 48 bases that are in frame from base 1.